These 24 T cell receptor beta chains came from one sample sequenced in a study of CD8+ T cells in alopecia areata. Treatment given: oral pan-JAK inhibitor, 5-10 mg twice daily. RNA was extracted and reverse transcribed into cDNA as the sequencing template. TCRdb keeps only in-frame clones here, not all; method: immunoSEQ multiplex PCR. The sample lists over 150,000 clones, roughly three fifths seen once, with approximately 3.5% in the top ten. The sample consisted of CD4+ T cells sorted from blood, taken at week 4, from a patient treated with tofacitinib. These receptors originate from a human donor with alopecia areata.

The chain carries TRBV4-2 and TRBJ2-7; 8 bases are a match to TRBD2. V dropped 1 base and J dropped 7; count of bases not matched to a gene: 9. This CDR3 comprises 15 residues. The germline CDR1 and CDR2 sequences are LGHNA and YNFKEQ. The CDR3: CASSQAAGGGDEQYF. DNA for the CDR3: TGTGCCAGCAGCCAAGCGGCGGGGGGCGGGGATGAGCAGTACTTC.

The chain carries TRBV4-1 and TRBJ2-3, with D possibly being TRBD2 (6 bases). The V gene lost 3 bases and the J gene lost 0 bases, with 10 bases spanning the gap. The V gene's germline CDR1 is MGHRA and CDR2 YSYEKL. The CDR3 length is 15 residues. CDR3 sequence (DNA): TGCGCCAGCAGCCAGACCGGGACTAGCACAGATACGCAGTATTTT. Encoded protein: CASSQTGTSTDTQYF.

The chain carries TRBV5-1 and TRBJ2-5; D not certain. The CDR3 spans 12 residues. Per the germline V gene, CDR1 is SGHRS and CDR2 is YFSETQ. The V gene lost 4 bases and the J gene lost 5 bases, with 9 bases spanning the gap. CDR3 loop: CASSATGETQYF. The DNA of the CDR3 is TGCGCCAGCAGCGCAACTGGGGAGACCCAGTACTTC.

The chain couples TRBV4-1 to TRBJ1-1; D gene unclear. The CDR3 has 14 amino acids. The germline CDR1 and CDR2 sequences are MGHRA and YSYEKL. V was trimmed by 0 bases and J by 5 bases, leaving 10 bases between them. The DNA for the CDR3 is TGCGCCAGCAGCCAAGAACAGCCGGGGACTGAAGCTTTCTTT. This codes for CASSQEQPGTEAFF.

The chain couples TRBV28 to TRBJ2-1; tentatively, D is TRBD1 (5 bases). CDR1 is MDHEN, CDR2 SYDVKM, per germline. The CDR3 is 14 amino acids. V lost 8 bases, J lost 0 bases, and 11 bases lay in between. In DNA form, the CDR3 reads TGTGCCAGCCAAACAGGTAGCTCCTACAATGAGCAGTTCTTC. Amino acid sequence: CASQTGSSYNEQFF.

This chain uses TRBV4-1 with TRBJ2-6; perhaps D is TRBD1 or TRBD2 (5 bases each). Looked up from germline, CDR1 is MGHRA and CDR2 is YSYEKL. The CDR3 contains 17 residues. V lost 0 bases and J lost 3, with 12 bases in between. For the CDR3, the DNA is TGCGCCAGCAGCCAAGAGGGGGTTACGAGTGGGGCCAACGTCCTGACTTTC. Amino acids: CASSQEGVTSGANVLTF.

The chain combines TRBV30 with TRBJ1-5; D is uncertain. Looked up from germline, CDR1 is GTSNPN and CDR2 is SVGIG (reference sequence). The CDR3 is made up of 13 amino acids. With 3 bases removed from V and 0 bases from J, the gap between germline ends came to 6 bases. The CDR3 DNA is TGTGCCTGGAGCACGTATAGCAATCAGCCCCAGCATTTT. It codes for CAWSTYSNQPQHF.

The chain has TRBV29-1 and TRBJ1-2; D gene ambiguous. Germline V gives CDR1 SQVTM, CDR2 ANQGSEA. Trimming pared 4 bases from V and 0 bases from J, leaving 9 bases between. This CDR3 has 13 amino acids. In nucleotides, the CDR3 is TGCAGCGTTGCTGTGCATTCTAACTATGGCTACACCTTC. It specifies CSVAVHSNYGYTF.

The V gene is TRBV29-1, the J gene TRBJ1-1; a weak D match, TRBD1 (5 bases). The CDR3 consists of 14 residues. Trimming took off 6 bases at V and 1 base at J, with 15 bases between the two ends. Germline assignment: CDR1 SQVTM and CDR2 ANQGSEA. CDR3 nucleotide sequence: TGCAGCGTGCGGGACCCTAAAGGGAACACTGAAGCTTTCTTT. It specifies CSVRDPKGNTEAFF.

J is TRBJ1-2 and V is TRBV28, with D hard to call. The CDR3 is 13 residues long. The V gene's germline CDR1 is MDHEN and CDR2 SYDVKM. Deletions cut 3 bases from V and 5 bases from J, with 10 bases between. CDR3 protein: CASSFGREYGYTF. The CDR3 coding sequence is TGTGCCAGCAGTTTCGGGAGGGAATATGGCTACACCTTC.

This chain joins TRBV7-2 and TRBJ1-1, with TRBD1 as a possible D gene (6 bases). The CDR3 is 13 amino acids. Germline lookup yields CDR1 SGHTA and CDR2 FQGNSA. The V gene lost 1 base and the J gene lost 7 bases, with 10 bases spanning the gap. The CDR3 DNA sequence: TGTGCCAGCAGCTTAGAGGGAGGGGGTGAAGCTTTCTTT. It translates to CASSLEGGGEAFF.

The chain carries TRBV28 and TRBJ2-2; a possible D gene is TRBD1 (5 bases). This CDR3 region has 15 residues. The V end was cut by 6 bases, the J end by 3 bases, with 14 bases between. In germline, CDR1 is MDHEN, CDR2 SYDVKM. The CDR3 bases are TGTGCCAGCAGCCAAAATATAGGGGACACCGGGGAGCTGTTTTTT. It is translated as CASSQNIGDTGELFF.

This clone appeared a few times. The rearrangement uses TRBV29-1 and TRBJ2-1, with D possibly being TRBD1 or TRBD2 (5 bases each). CDR1 and CDR2 from the germline V gene are SQVTM and ANQGSEA. Trimming pared 4 bases from V and 10 bases from J, leaving 17 bases between. The CDR3 is 13 amino acids. Written as DNA, the CDR3 is TGCAGCGTTGGGGGGTTAATGAGGGGCGAGCAGTTCTTC. Translating it yields CSVGGLMRGEQFF.

The J gene is TRBJ1-2, the V gene TRBV2, with a possible D match to TRBD1 (5 bases). Looked up from germline, CDR1 is SNHLY and CDR2 is FYNNEI. CDR3 size: 14 residues. V lost 5 bases and J lost 4, with 14 bases in between. For the CDR3, the DNA is TGTGCCAGCAGTCGGGACCGAGATTTCTATGGCTACACCTTC. It yields the protein CASSRDRDFYGYTF.

CDR3 region: CASSLVVASGANVLTF. In nucleotides, the CDR3 is TGTGCCAGCAGCTTAGTGGTGGCCTCTGGGGCCAACGTCCTGACTTTC. This rearrangement joins TRBV7-2 to TRBJ2-6; D is undetermined. The CDR3 has 16 residues. The V end was cut by 1 base, the J end by 0 bases, with 7 bases between. Per germline, CDR1 SGHTA and CDR2 FQGNSA. Based on the CDR3 plus reference TRBV7-2 and TRBJ2-6, the full variable domain is GAGVSQSPSNKVTEKGKDVELRCDPISGHTALYWYRQSLGQGLEFLIYFQGNSAPDKSGLPSDRFSAERTGGSVSTLTIQRTQQEDSAVYLCASSLVVASGANVLTFGAGSRLTVL.

The chain employs TRBV18 and TRBJ2-1; no firm D call. V shed 2 bases and J shed 8 bases, with 4 bases lying between them. This CDR3 contains 11 residues. Germline assignment: CDR1 KGHSH and CDR2 LQKENI. The CDR3 nucleotides read TGTGCCAGCTCACCAATCGATGAGCAGTTCTTC. Protein: CASSPIDEQFF.

This clone was seen a few times. Other DNA sequences in this sample translate to the same CDR3. The chain is built from TRBV29-1 and TRBJ2-5; D ambiguous. The germline CDR1 and CDR2 sequences are SQVTM and ANQGSEA. The CDR3 has 10 amino acids. Trimming stripped 4 bases from V and 5 bases from J, with 5 bases between. The CDR3 protein is CSVVGETQYF. CDR3 nucleotides: TGCAGCGTTGTAGGGGAGACCCAGTACTTC.

The chain employs TRBV4-2 and TRBJ1-4; 8 bases are a match to TRBD1. Trimming took 8 bases from V and 10 from J; bases not matched to a gene: 15. The germline V gene encodes CDR1 LGHNA and CDR2 YNFKEQ. The CDR3 covers 15 residues. The CDR3 DNA sequence: TGTGCCAGCTGGCCAGTAGGACAGGGAATGGGAAAACTGTTTTTT. As protein: CASWPVGQGMGKLFF.

The gene calls are TRBV25-1 and TRBJ1-6; no clear D gene. The germline V and J ends were trimmed by 3 bases and 14 bases, with 20 bases remaining between them. Germline assignment: CDR1 MGHDK and CDR2 SYGVNS. This CDR3 region has 15 residues. CDR3 region: CASSDGGWLGQTLHF. The CDR3 DNA sequence: TGTGCCAGCAGTGATGGAGGTTGGCTCGGTCAAACCCTCCACTTT.

On this clone: Its ends do not fully match the called genes, so a read error is possible. The V and J genes are TRBV30 and TRBJ1-5, with TRBD1 matching over 7 bases. Germline V lookup: CDR1 GTSNPN, CDR2 SVGIG (reference sequence). The CDR3 has 13 residues. The CDR3 spells CAWAGQLNLPQHF. In DNA, the CDR3 is TGTGCCTGGGCGGGACAGCTTAATCTGCCCCAGCATTTT.

The V and J genes are TRBV30 and TRBJ1-3, with D unclear. The CDR3 contains 16 residues. CDR1 and CDR2 from the germline V gene are GTSNPN and SVGIG (reference sequence). The V end was cut by 3 bases, the J end by 0 bases, with 15 bases between. The chain's CDR3 is CAWRDAGSFSGNTIYF. CDR3 DNA sequence: TGTGCCTGGAGGGATGCCGGATCATTCTCTGGAAACACCATATATTTT.

The chain couples TRBV29-1 to TRBJ1-1, with unresolved D. Germline V CDR1 and CDR2: SQVTM, ANQGSEA. V lost 6 bases and J 2 bases, leaving 16 bases between the germline ends. The CDR3 is made up of 14 amino acids. The CDR3 DNA sequence: TGCAGCGTCGAGCATCGACTATCCAACACTGAAGCTTTCTTT. As protein: CSVEHRLSNTEAFF.

CDR3 in DNA: TGCAGCGTTAGACAGGATAGCTCCTATAATTCACCCCTCCACTTT. Encoded protein: CSVRQDSSYNSPLHF. This sequence joins TRBV29-1 and TRBJ1-6; D may be TRBD1 (6 bases). Germline CDR1 and CDR2: SQVTM and ANQGSEA. The V end lost 5 bases, the J end lost 0 bases, and 11 bases lay between the germline ends. The CDR3 extends over 15 amino acids.

Written as DNA, the CDR3 is TGCAGTCGCCGGGGCACAGATACGCAGTATTTT. Translated, it gives CSRRGTDTQYF. The rearrangement links TRBV20-1 to TRBJ2-3; no clear D. This CDR3 spans 11 amino acids. V was trimmed by 8 bases and J by 1 base, leaving 7 bases between them. Per germline, CDR1 DFQATT and CDR2 SNEGSKA (reference sequence).